These 18 T cell receptor beta chains came from one sample sequenced in a study of T-cell reconstitution after alpha-beta-depleted transplantation in children. The authors prepared the TCRbeta library with unique molecular identifiers. MiXCR, applied by TCRdb to the PCR reads, yields one record per CDR3 protein. This table has about 440,000 distinct CDR3 sequences, roughly two fifths appearing once. The sample in question was PBMCs, obtained before TCRalphabeta/CD19-depleted stem cell transplant. All receptors come from a girl aged 2 to 9 with aplastic anemia, due to receive a stem cell transplant.

The chain employs TRBV11-2 and TRBJ2-5; 9 bases fit TRBD2. The CDR3 sequence is 18 residues long. Germline trimming cut 4 bases from V and 5 bases from J; bases unmatched to any gene: 17. Germline V gene sequence: CDR1 SGHAT, CDR2 FQNNGV. CDR3 nucleotides: TGTGCCAGCAGCTCCACGACCTCGGGACTAGCCTTCGGGGAGACCCAGTACTTC. It is translated as CASSSTTSGLAFGETQYF.

The chain recombines TRBV12-3 or TRBV12-4 with TRBJ1-1, with a weak D call TRBD1 (5 bases). The CDR3 length is 14 residues. V lost 6 bases to trimming and J lost 9 bases, with 20 bases between them. Here the CDR3 reads CASRRPHGANKAFF. DNA for the CDR3: TGTGCCAGCAGGCGCCCTCACGGGGCTAATAAAGCTTTCTTT.

This clonotype has just a few counts. The gene calls are TRBV20-1 and TRBJ2-1, with no clear D. This CDR3 has 13 residues. The germline V gene encodes CDR1 DFQATT and CDR2 SNEGSKA (reference sequence). V was clipped by 1 base and J by 8 bases, with 12 bases between them. In DNA, the CDR3 is TGCAGTGCTAGAGTTCGAAGGCCCCATGAGCAGTTCTTC. Residues: CSARVRRPHEQFF.

This chain joins TRBV6-1 and TRBJ2-1, with 13 positions matching TRBD2. V dropped 1 base and J dropped 0; count of bases not matched to a gene: 12. The germline V gene has CDR1 MNHNS and CDR2 SASEGT. The CDR3 consists of 21 residues. CDR3 region: CASSEVSGLAGLQSSYNEQFF. The CDR3 DNA sequence: TGTGCCAGCAGTGAAGTCTCGGGACTAGCGGGACTACAAAGCTCCTACAATGAGCAGTTCTTC.

On this clonotype: One junction end does not reproduce the germline sequence, and a read error may be involved. The chain links TRBV28 to TRBJ2-3, with D possibly matching TRBD2 (5 bases). CDR1 is MDHEN and CDR2 is SYDVKM in the germline V gene. The CDR3 runs to 12 residues. The CDR3 protein is CASSLATDTQSF. CDR3 in DNA: TGTGCCAGCAGCCTAGCCACAGATACGCAGTCTTTT.

This clonotype occurred a few times. A much larger clone differs by one base, so this may be a read error. V and J are TRBV10-3 and TRBJ2-1; 9 bases line up with TRBD1. The CDR3 length is 15 residues. After removal of 4 bases from V and 7 bases from J, the junction contained 8 bases not matched to a gene. The germline gives CDR1 ENHRY, CDR2 SYGVKD. DNA for the CDR3: TGTGCCATCAGTGCAGGGGACAGGGAAAAAAATGAGCAGTTCTTC. It encodes CAISAGDREKNEQFF.

The V call is TRBV20-1, the J call TRBJ1-1, with TRBD1 matching over 8 bases. V lost 5 bases to trimming and J lost 6 bases; unmatched junction nucleotides: 5. CDR1 and CDR2 from the germline V gene are DFQATT and SNEGSKA (reference sequence). The CDR3 contains 12 residues. CDR3 in amino acids: CSARTGGPEAFF. CDR3 DNA: TGCAGTGCTCGTACAGGGGGGCCTGAAGCTTTCTTT.

The sample holds a few counts of this clonotype. The V and J genes are TRBV6-1 and TRBJ1-1; D might be TRBD1 (5 bases). The germline gives CDR1 MNHNS, CDR2 SASEGT. V dropped 5 bases and J dropped 4 bases, with 14 bases sitting between them. This CDR3 has 14 residues. The chain's CDR3 is CASSRQILSTEAFF. The CDR3, as DNA: TGTGCCAGCAGTCGACAGATATTGAGCACTGAAGCTTTCTTT.

The V gene is TRBV29-1, the J gene TRBJ2-7; 9 positions match TRBD1. CDR3 length: 15 residues. Germline CDR1 and CDR2: SQVTM and ANQGSEA. After removal of 4 bases from V and 5 bases from J, the junction contained 12 bases not matched to a gene. The CDR3 loop is CSVGGPGQGIHEQYF. DNA of the CDR3: TGCAGCGTTGGTGGCCCGGGACAGGGCATCCACGAGCAGTACTTC.

The rearrangement uses TRBV20-1 and TRBJ2-7; D may be TRBD1 (5 bases). This CDR3 spans 12 amino acids. Trimming shortened V by 3 bases and J by 3 bases, and 9 bases separated the two germline ends. CDR1 and CDR2 from the germline V gene are DFQATT and SNEGSKA (reference sequence). The CDR3 loop reads CSASGADYEQYF. The CDR3 DNA follows: TGCAGTGCTAGTGGGGCAGACTACGAGCAGTACTTC.

J is TRBJ2-7 and V is TRBV20-1, with 7 bases aligning to TRBD2. J lost 6 bases, V lost 1 base, and 6 bases had no gene match. The germline CDR1 and CDR2 sequences are DFQATT and SNEGSKA (reference sequence). The CDR3 totals 13 residues. The CDR3 here is CSARVGGRGEQYF. CDR3 bases: TGCAGTGCTAGAGTGGGCGGGAGAGGCGAGCAGTACTTC.

The chain employs TRBV6-2 or TRBV6-3 and TRBJ2-7; possibly TRBD2 for D (6 bases). There are 12 residues in the CDR3. CDR1 is MNHEY and CDR2 is SVGEGT in the germline V gene. Trimming cost V 2 bases and J 12 bases, with 14 bases left between them. CDR3: CASSYQRLGLYF. CDR3 nucleotides: TGTGCCAGCAGTTACCAACGACTAGGCCTGTACTTC.

This clonotype was observed a few times. CDR3 coding DNA: TGCAGTGCTAGAGATTTGGGCAAGAGCTCCTACGAGCAGTACTTC. Its protein is CSARDLGKSSYEQYF. The J gene is TRBJ2-7, the V gene TRBV20-1; D gene ambiguous. V lost 0 bases and J 0 bases, leaving 12 bases between the germline ends. The CDR3 runs 15 residues. Germline V CDR1 and CDR2: DFQATT, SNEGSKA (reference sequence).

The chain uses TRBV25-1 and TRBJ1-1; a weak D match, TRBD1 (6 bases). The CDR3 consists of 14 residues. CDR1 is MGHDK and CDR2 is SYGVNS in the germline V gene. V lost 3 bases and J 1 base, leaving 9 bases between the germline ends. CDR3 in DNA: TGTGCCAGCAGTGACAGGGGCAAGAACACTGAAGCTTTCTTT. Translation gives CASSDRGKNTEAFF.

J is TRBJ2-7 and V is TRBV3-1; 10 nucleotides agree with TRBD2. The CDR3 runs 16 residues. CDR1 and CDR2 (germline): LGHDT, YNNKEL (reference sequence). Germline trimming cut 0 bases from V and 7 bases from J; bases unmatched to any gene: 9. In DNA form, the CDR3 reads TGTGCCAGCAGCCAAGATAGCGGGAGGATCCTTTGGGAGCAGTACTTC. This encodes CASSQDSGRILWEQYF.

This clonotype came up many times. CDR3: CSASPPGVAEGQYF. CDR3 nucleotide sequence: TGCAGTGCTAGTCCCCCCGGGGTGGCCGAGGGGCAGTACTTC. This chain connects TRBV20-1 to TRBJ2-7; D might be TRBD2 (5 bases). The germline CDR1 and CDR2 sequences are DFQATT and SNEGSKA (reference sequence). The CDR3 totals 14 residues. The ends were cut back, 3 bases at V and 9 bases at J, with 21 bases in the middle.

The chain joins TRBV5-4 to TRBJ2-1; the match to TRBD2 covers 8 bases. V lost 6 bases and J lost 1; bases outside the gene matches: 12. Germline CDR1 and CDR2: SGHNT and YYREEE (reference sequence). This CDR3 is 17 amino acids long. The CDR3 is CASTQGLAGLSYNEQFF. CDR3 in DNA: TGTGCCAGCACCCAAGGGCTAGCGGGCCTTTCCTACAATGAGCAGTTCTTC.

The chain recombines TRBV6-1 with TRBJ2-3; D gene ambiguous. V was clipped by 5 bases and J by 0 bases, with 18 bases between them. Per the germline V gene, CDR1 is MNHNS and CDR2 is SASEGT. The CDR3 extends over 17 amino acids. CDR3 sequence reads: CASSPGQVRTSTDTQYF. DNA of the CDR3: TGTGCCAGCAGTCCCGGGCAGGTTCGAACTAGCACAGATACGCAGTATTTT.